The 4 T cell receptor beta chains in this list originate from one sample, sequenced in a study of T cell repertoires in cytomegalovirus infection. TCRdb independently ran MiXCR on the reads; one entry per CDR3 protein. The sample has roughly 990,000 distinct CDR3 sequences; less than 35% are singletons. The antigens these receptors bind are not known. Here the sequenced sample was cultured CD8+ T cells from PBMCs, taken from culture after CMV antigen stimulation. Receptors were obtained from a human donor in good health (CMV status not recorded). Some clones in this sample may be carry-over from other donors' samples.

This clonotype was recorded a few times. The V call is TRBV28, the J call TRBJ2-4, with D maybe TRBD2 (6 bases). The germline gives CDR1 MDHEN, CDR2 SYDVKM. CDR3 length: 14 amino acids. The V and J ends lost 4 bases and 0 bases respectively, with 7 bases between them. The CDR3 is CASSWGVAKNIQYF. The CDR3 nucleotides are TGTGCCAGCAGTTGGGGGGTAGCCAAAAACATTCAGTACTTC.

The chain couples TRBV6-1 to TRBJ2-2; D is ambiguous. V gave up 8 bases and J gave up 0 bases, with 13 bases separating them. The CDR3 is 15 amino acids. In germline, CDR1 is MNHNS, CDR2 SASEGT. The CDR3 bases are TGTGCCAGCCCGGCGTTGACGCCGAACACCGGGGAGCTGTTTTTT. Protein sequence: CASPALTPNTGELFF.

The rearrangement links TRBV7-9 to TRBJ1-2; D perhaps matches TRBD1 (6 bases). Germline CDR1 is SEHNR and CDR2 is FQNEAQ (reference sequence). V lost 3 bases and J 5 bases, leaving 19 bases between the germline ends. The CDR3 spans 16 residues. The DNA of the CDR3 is TGTGCCAGCAGCTTCAAGCCTGGAGTAGGGGGATATGGCTACACCTTC. Residues: CASSFKPGVGGYGYTF.

V is TRBV6-5 and J is TRBJ1-1, with 7 bases lining up with TRBD1. This CDR3 comprises 16 residues. After removal of 2 bases from V and 5 bases from J, the junction contained 11 bases not matched to a gene. Per germline, CDR1 MNHEY and CDR2 SVGAGI. This chain's CDR3 is CASSYHGGQPGTEAFF. CDR3 DNA: TGTGCCAGCAGTTACCACGGGGGACAGCCTGGGACTGAAGCTTTCTTT.